This T cell receptor beta chain derives from a study of shared clonotypes between healthy human individuals. Study information: CD4 naive cells filled three plates per donor, CD4 memory three, CD8 naive two and CD8 memory one. Study conclusions and caveats: Clonotype sharing across donors was expected to vary with sequencing depth. Some naive CD4 clonotypes, around 4.7%, turned up in common across a handful of donors.

A word on this clone: Antigen unknown.

TCRdb's table, derived via immunoSEQ multiplex PCR, lists solely in-frame clones and lacks some. The table records millions of clones, about 92% of them present only once. Trimming took 0 bases from V and 0 from J, leaving 12 bases between them. CDR1 is SGHRS, CDR2 YFSETQ, per germline. The CDR3 is made up of 17 amino acids. This chain joins TRBV5-1 and TRBJ1-4, with no clear D. Source material: naive CD4+ T cells sorted from blood. Regarding subset: CD45RA+ positively selected. The sequence derives from a young man in good health. This CDR3 is CASSLADTTATNEKLFF. The DNA of the CDR3 is TGCGCCAGCAGCTTGGCAGACACAACTGCAACTAATGAAAAACTGTTTTTT. Combining the CDR3 with reference TRBV5-1 and TRBJ1-4 gives the whole variable domain KAGVTQTPRYLIKTRGQQVTLSCSPISGHRSVSWYQQTPGQGLQFLFEYFSETQRNKGNFPGRFSGRQFSNSRSEMNVSTLELGDSALYLCASSLADTTATNEKLFFGSGTQLSVL.